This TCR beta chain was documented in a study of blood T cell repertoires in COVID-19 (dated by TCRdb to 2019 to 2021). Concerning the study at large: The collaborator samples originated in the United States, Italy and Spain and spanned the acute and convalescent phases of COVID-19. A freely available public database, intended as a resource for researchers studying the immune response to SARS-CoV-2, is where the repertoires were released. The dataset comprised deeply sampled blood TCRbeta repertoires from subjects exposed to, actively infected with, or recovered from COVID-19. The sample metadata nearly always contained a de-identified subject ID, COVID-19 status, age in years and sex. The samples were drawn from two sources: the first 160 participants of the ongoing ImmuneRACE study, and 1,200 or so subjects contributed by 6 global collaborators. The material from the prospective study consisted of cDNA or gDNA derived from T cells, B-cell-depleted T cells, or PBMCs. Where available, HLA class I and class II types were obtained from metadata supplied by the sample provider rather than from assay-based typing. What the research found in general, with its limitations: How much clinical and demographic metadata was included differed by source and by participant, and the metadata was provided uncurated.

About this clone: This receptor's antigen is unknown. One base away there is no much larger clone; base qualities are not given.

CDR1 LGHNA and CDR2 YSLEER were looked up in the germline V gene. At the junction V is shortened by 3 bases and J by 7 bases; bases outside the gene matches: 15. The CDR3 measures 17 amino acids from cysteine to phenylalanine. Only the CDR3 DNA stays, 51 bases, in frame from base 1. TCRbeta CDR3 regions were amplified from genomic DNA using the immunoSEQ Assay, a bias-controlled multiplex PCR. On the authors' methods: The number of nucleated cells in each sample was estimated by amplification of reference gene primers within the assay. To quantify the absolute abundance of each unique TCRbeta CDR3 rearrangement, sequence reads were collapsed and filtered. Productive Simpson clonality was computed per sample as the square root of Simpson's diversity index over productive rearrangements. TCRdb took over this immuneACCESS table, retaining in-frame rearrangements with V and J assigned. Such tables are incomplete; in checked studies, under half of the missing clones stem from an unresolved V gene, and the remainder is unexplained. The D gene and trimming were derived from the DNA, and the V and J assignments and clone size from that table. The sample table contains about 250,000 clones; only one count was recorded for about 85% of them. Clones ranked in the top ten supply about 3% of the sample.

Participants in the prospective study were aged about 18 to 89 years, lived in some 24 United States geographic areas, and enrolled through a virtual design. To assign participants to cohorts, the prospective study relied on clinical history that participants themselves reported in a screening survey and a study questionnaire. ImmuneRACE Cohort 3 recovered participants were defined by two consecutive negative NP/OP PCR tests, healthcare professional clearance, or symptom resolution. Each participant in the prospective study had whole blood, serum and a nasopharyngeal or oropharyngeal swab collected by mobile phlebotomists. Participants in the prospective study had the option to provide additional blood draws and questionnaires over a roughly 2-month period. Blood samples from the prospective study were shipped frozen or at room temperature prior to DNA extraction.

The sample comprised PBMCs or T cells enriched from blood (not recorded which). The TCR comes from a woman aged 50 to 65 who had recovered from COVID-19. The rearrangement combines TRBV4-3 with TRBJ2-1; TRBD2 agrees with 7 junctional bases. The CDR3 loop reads CASSQRRGGGSGNEQFF. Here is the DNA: TGCGCCAGCAGCCAGCGCCGGGGCGGCGGGAGTGGAAATGAGCAGTTCTTC.